Below, 25 T cell receptor beta chains from the same sample are listed, as sequenced in a study of T-cell reconstitution after alpha-beta-depleted transplantation in children. Unique molecular identifiers were built into the TCRbeta library. TCRdb independently ran MiXCR on the PCR reads; one entry per CDR3 protein. Here the sample spans approximately 150,000 distinct CDR3 sequences, 8% to 10% being singletons. The starting material was PBMCs, mostly from graft donor cells, obtained 180 days after TCRalphabeta/CD19-depleted stem cell transplant. These TCRs come from a female patient aged 2-15 years who had a stem cell transplant for congenital amegakaryocytic thrombocytopenia, so the T cells may come from the graft donor.

The sample holds many counts of this clonotype. V usage is TRBV29-1 and J usage is TRBJ2-2; D not certain. V gave up 7 bases and J gave up 5 bases, with 14 bases separating them. The CDR3 contains 13 residues. Germline CDR1 SQVTM, CDR2 ANQGSEA. The CDR3 sequence: CSAETAVTGELFF. CDR3 nucleotide sequence: TGCAGCGCCGAGACGGCGGTTACCGGGGAGCTGTTTTTT.

The genes are TRBV29-1 and TRBJ2-1; 9 bases fit TRBD2. There are 14 residues in the CDR3. CDR1 is SQVTM, CDR2 ANQGSEA, per germline. The V and J ends lost 7 bases and 2 bases, in that order; junction bases with no gene match: 6. CDR3 sequence (DNA): TGCAGCGCCATAGCGGGAGTCGCCTACAATGAGCAGTTCTTC. Translating it yields CSAIAGVAYNEQFF.

The chain couples TRBV11-2 to TRBJ1-3; D is unclear. In germline, CDR1 is SGHAT, CDR2 FQNNGV. The CDR3 has 14 amino acids. Trimming left V 2 bases short and J 4 bases short, with 9 bases between. CDR3 bases: TGTGCCAGCAGCTTAAAGTACTCGGGAAACACCATATATTTT. It encodes CASSLKYSGNTIYF.

This clonotype was recorded at least ten times. The chain employs TRBV28 and TRBJ2-7, with 7 nucleotides matching TRBD1. Germline V gene lookup returns CDR1 MDHEN and CDR2 SYDVKM. The CDR3 is 14 amino acids. V lost 6 bases to trimming and J lost 0 bases; unmatched junction nucleotides: 5. CDR3 coding DNA: TGTGCCAGCAGAGAACAGGGGAGCTCCTACGAGCAGTACTTC. Its protein product is CASREQGSSYEQYF. Full variable domain (outside the CDR3, taken from reference TRBV28 and TRBJ2-7): DVKVTQSSRYLVKRTGEKVFLECVQDMDHENMFWYRQDPGLGLRLIYFSYDVKMKEKGDIPEGYSVSREKKERFSLILESASTNQTSMYLCASREQGSSYEQYFGPGTRLTVT.

Ten or more counts support this clonotype. This rearrangement joins TRBV28 to TRBJ1-4; weak D call: TRBD1 (6 bases). Germline V gives CDR1 MDHEN, CDR2 SYDVKM. The CDR3 runs to 14 residues. Trimming stripped 5 bases from V and 6 bases from J, with 13 bases between. The CDR3 loop is CASSHTGTDEKLFF. CDR3 DNA: TGTGCCAGCAGTCATACAGGGACGGATGAAAAACTGTTTTTT.

This clonotype was recorded many times. V gene TRBV11-2 combines with J gene TRBJ2-7; 9 bases fit TRBD2. With 3 bases clipped from V and 2 bases from J, the junction kept 2 bases outside the gene matches. The CDR3 is 14 amino acids. Germline lookup yields CDR1 SGHAT and CDR2 FQNNGV. DNA for the CDR3: TGTGCCAGCAGCTTGGCTAGCGGGACCTACGAGCAGTACTTC. Its translation is CASSLASGTYEQYF.

V usage is TRBV20-1 and J usage is TRBJ2-5; 7 positions agree with TRBD1. Germline V gene lookup returns CDR1 DFQATT and CDR2 SNEGSKA (reference sequence). V was pared by 2 bases and J by 4 bases, with 4 bases of the junction left unmatched. This CDR3 has 13 amino acids. CDR3 nucleotides: TGCAGTGCTAGAAAAACAGGGGTAGAGACCCAGTACTTC. The encoded protein is CSARKTGVETQYF.

About this clonotype itself: A much larger clone sits a single nucleotide away, making a read error possible. This chain joins TRBV29-1 and TRBJ2-7; 12 nucleotides agree with TRBD2. The CDR3 is made up of 13 amino acids. CDR1 is SQVTM, CDR2 ANQGSEA, per germline. Here the CDR3 reads CCGRLAGAYEQYF. The CDR3 DNA sequence: TGCTGCGGGAGACTAGCGGGAGCCTACGAGCAGTACTTC.

Ten or more counts support this clonotype. V and J are TRBV6-1 and TRBJ1-6; TRBD1 might be the D (5 bases). This CDR3 is 13 amino acids long. Germline V gene sequence: CDR1 MNHNS, CDR2 SASEGT. V lost 7 bases and J 7 bases, leaving 11 bases between the germline ends. The CDR3 protein is CASTRGENSPLHF. The CDR3 DNA reads as TGTGCCAGCACTCGGGGGGAAAATTCACCCCTCCACTTT.

This clonotype was seen a few times. The rearrangement joins TRBV4-1 to TRBJ1-3; unclear D gene. The V gene lost 5 bases and the J gene lost 4 bases, with 6 bases spanning the gap. CDR1 is MGHRA, CDR2 YSYEKL, per germline. The CDR3 covers 12 residues. The CDR3 reads CASSSVGNTIYF. Written as DNA, the CDR3 is TGCGCCAGCAGCTCGGTCGGAAACACCATATATTTT.

This clonotype has a count of ten or more. The chain combines TRBV5-1 with TRBJ2-5; D gene ambiguous. V was shortened by 4 bases and J by 3 bases, with 4 bases between the two germline ends. This CDR3 is 11 amino acids long. The germline V gene has CDR1 SGHRS and CDR2 YFSETQ. The CDR3 here is CASSAEETQYF. The CDR3 DNA is TGCGCCAGCAGCGCGGAAGAGACCCAGTACTTC.

This clonotype was observed at least ten times. The rearrangement links TRBV7-9 to TRBJ2-6; D is unresolved. Germline CDR1 and CDR2: SEHNR and FQNEAQ (reference sequence). The CDR3 is 17 amino acids. Trimming took off 5 bases at V and 1 base at J, with 15 bases between the two ends. CDR3 nucleotides: TGTGCCAGCAGCGCATCACAGAGAGCTTCTGGGGCCAACGTCCTGACTTTC. This translates into CASSASQRASGANVLTF.

Ten or more counts support this clonotype. V is TRBV6-6 and J is TRBJ2-4; 8 positions match TRBD2. V shed 0 bases, J shed 0 bases, and the junction held 10 bases outside the gene matches. CDR1 is MNHNY and CDR2 is SVGAGI in the germline V gene (reference sequence). CDR3 length: 19 amino acids. The CDR3 sequence: CASSYSAGDTREAKNIQYF. CDR3 bases: TGTGCCAGCAGTTACTCAGCGGGAGACACAAGAGAAGCCAAAAACATTCAGTACTTC.

The V gene is TRBV20-1, the J gene TRBJ1-4, with D uncertain. Trimming removed 6 bases from V and 0 bases from J, with 8 bases in between. Germline CDR1 DFQATT, CDR2 SNEGSKA (reference sequence). The CDR3 has 13 residues. CDR3 sequence: CSADTSTNEKLFF. The CDR3 DNA follows: TGCAGTGCCGACACCTCAACTAATGAAAAACTGTTTTTT.

This clonotype was picked up many times. The chain has TRBV27 and TRBJ2-2; D possibly corresponds to TRBD2 (6 bases). V was clipped by 8 bases and J by 6 bases, with 19 bases between them. CDR1 is MNHEY, CDR2 SMNVEV, per germline (reference sequence). The CDR3 extends over 15 amino acids. As DNA, the CDR3 is TGTGCCAGCCAGTCGGCGGGGCGGTGGGCCGGGGAGCTGTTTTTT. Translating it yields CASQSAGRWAGELFF.

This clonotype appeared many times. The chain combines TRBV12-3 or TRBV12-4 with TRBJ1-2; D unresolved. With 1 base removed from V and 5 bases from J, the gap between germline ends came to 14 bases. The CDR3 has 15 amino acids. The DNA for the CDR3 is TGTGCCAGCAGTTTAGGTGTCTTTACCTGGTATGGCTACACCTTC. It specifies CASSLGVFTWYGYTF.

The chain has TRBV5-1 and TRBJ2-3; 10 bases align to TRBD2. The germline V gene has CDR1 SGHRS and CDR2 YFSETQ. This CDR3 region has 16 residues. The junction had 8 bases not matched to a gene; V was cut back by 7 bases and J by 0 bases. CDR3 DNA sequence: TGCGCCAGCGGTACTAGCGGGGCACCTAGCACAGATACGCAGTATTTT. Its protein is CASGTSGAPSTDTQYF.

This clonotype has ten or more counts. The chain couples TRBV6-5 to TRBJ1-4; D is possibly TRBD1 (5 bases). The ends were cut back, 6 bases at V and 0 bases at J, with 11 bases in the middle. The CDR3 length is 15 residues. CDR1 MNHEY and CDR2 SVGAGI come from the germline V gene. This CDR3 reads CASSPRTTTNEKLFF. The CDR3 DNA is TGTGCCAGCAGCCCTCGGACAACAACTAATGAAAAACTGTTTTTT.

At least ten counts were recorded for this clonotype. J is TRBJ2-7 and V is TRBV20-1; 13 bases fit TRBD2. The CDR3 spans 14 residues. Germline values: CDR1 DFQATT, CDR2 SNEGSKA (reference sequence). Unmatched junction bases numbered 2, after V lost 3 bases and J lost 3 bases. CDR3 coding DNA: TGCAGTGCTAGCACTAGCGGGGGGGTCTACGAGCAGTACTTC. Translation: CSASTSGGVYEQYF.

The chain joins TRBV24-1 to TRBJ2-1, with 7 bases lining up with TRBD2. The CDR3 covers 17 residues. Germline CDR1 KGHDR, CDR2 SFDVKD. The V gene end was trimmed by 0 bases and the J gene end by 8 bases; junction bases not matched to a gene: 12. DNA of the CDR3: TGTGCCACCAGTGATTTGCCGCGAGCGGGGACGGGGGATGAGCAGTTCTTC. Translating it yields CATSDLPRAGTGDEQFF.

By share of the sample, this clonotype is medium-sized. The chain employs TRBV20-1 and TRBJ2-1, with D tentatively TRBD1 or TRBD2 (5 bases each). The CDR3 extends over 16 amino acids. Trimming cost V 3 bases and J 7 bases, with 22 bases left between them. Germline CDR1 is DFQATT and CDR2 is SNEGSKA (reference sequence). The CDR3, as DNA: TGCAGTGCTAGCGGGAAACCCGCCAGGGTCTTGAATGAGCAGTTCTTC. Translating it yields CSASGKPARVLNEQFF.

This clonotype was counted many times. The gene calls are TRBV12-3 or TRBV12-4 and TRBJ1-1; 10 bases agree with TRBD1. Trimming removed 3 bases from V and 7 bases from J; junction bases left unmatched: 2. The CDR3 runs 13 residues. CDR3 in amino acids: CASSFGTGVEAFF. CDR3 coding DNA: TGTGCCAGCAGTTTCGGGACAGGGGTTGAAGCTTTCTTT.

This clonotype has at least ten counts. The chain carries TRBV20-1 and TRBJ1-6; D gene uncertain. The CDR3 covers 16 residues. CDR1 and CDR2 (germline): DFQATT, SNEGSKA (reference sequence). Trimming removed 0 bases from V and 6 bases from J, with 15 bases in between. The CDR3 DNA follows: TGCAGTGCTAGAGATACCGAAAGTGGTTCTAATTCACCCCTCCACTTT. As protein: CSARDTESGSNSPLHF.

This clonotype was recorded at least ten times. The chain links TRBV28 to TRBJ2-7; the match to TRBD1 covers 7 bases. CDR3 length: 14 amino acids. Trimming removed 7 bases from V and 0 bases from J; junction bases left unmatched: 6. Per germline, CDR1 MDHEN and CDR2 SYDVKM. The CDR3 sequence: CASTPRDSSYEQYF. DNA of the CDR3: TGTGCCAGCACACCCCGGGACAGCTCCTACGAGCAGTACTTC. The full variable domain, in which reference TRBV28 and TRBJ2-7 provide the parts outside the CDR3, is DVKVTQSSRYLVKRTGEKVFLECVQDMDHENMFWYRQDPGLGLRLIYFSYDVKMKEKGDIPEGYSVSREKKERFSLILESASTNQTSMYLCASTPRDSSYEQYFGPGTRLTVT.

This clonotype was seen repeatedly, ten times or more. V usage is TRBV9 and J usage is TRBJ2-1, with 11 positions matching TRBD2. V was pared by 0 bases and J by 8 bases, with 7 bases of the junction left unmatched. The CDR3 runs to 16 residues. CDR1 and CDR2 from the germline V gene are SGDLS and YYNGEE. The CDR3 nucleotides are TGTGCCAGCAGCGTAGCCCTAGCGGGAGGAATCTATGAGCAGTTCTTC. Protein: CASSVALAGGIYEQFF.